This TCR beta chain was retrieved from a study of CXCR3-negative and CXCR3-positive naive CD8 T cells. Whole-study results and caveats: The TRB CDR3s that CXCR3-positive naive cells carried were more hydrophobic than those of CXCR3-negative naive cells.

The CDR3 is 14 amino acids. Germline loops: CDR1 MNHNY, CDR2 SVGAGI (reference sequence). The TRB cDNA libraries were prepared by 5' RACE with UMI labels. TCRdb re-called the 5' RACE reads and catalogs CDR3 proteins one per entry, DNA excluded. In all, the sample yields 6,000 to 8,000 distinct CDR3 sequences. A remark on this clonotype: What it recognizes is unknown.

This rearrangement joins TRBV6-6 to TRBJ2-7; the TCRdb call, TRBD1, lacks DNA for checking. The sequence derives from a human donor in good health. Some clones in this sample may be carry-over from other donors' samples. Source material: naive CXCR3+ CD8+ T cells from blood. Noted subset: CD45RO-CCR7+CD27+CD95- naive CD8+ T cells expressing CXCR3 (TNR3+). Here the CDR3 reads CASSYALGGYEQYF.